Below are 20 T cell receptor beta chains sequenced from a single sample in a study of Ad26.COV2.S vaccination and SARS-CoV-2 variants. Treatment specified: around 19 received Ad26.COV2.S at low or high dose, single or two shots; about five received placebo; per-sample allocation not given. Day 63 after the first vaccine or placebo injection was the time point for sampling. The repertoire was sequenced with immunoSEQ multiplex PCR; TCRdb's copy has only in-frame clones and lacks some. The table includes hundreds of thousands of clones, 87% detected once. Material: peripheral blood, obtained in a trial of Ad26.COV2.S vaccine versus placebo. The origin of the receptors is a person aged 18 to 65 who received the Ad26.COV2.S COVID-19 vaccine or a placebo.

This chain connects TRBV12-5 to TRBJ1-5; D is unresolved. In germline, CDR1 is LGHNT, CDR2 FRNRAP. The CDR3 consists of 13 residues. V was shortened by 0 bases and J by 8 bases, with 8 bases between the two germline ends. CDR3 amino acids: CASGLVGGEPQHF. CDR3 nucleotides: TGTGCTAGTGGTTTGGTAGGCGGGGAGCCCCAGCATTTT.

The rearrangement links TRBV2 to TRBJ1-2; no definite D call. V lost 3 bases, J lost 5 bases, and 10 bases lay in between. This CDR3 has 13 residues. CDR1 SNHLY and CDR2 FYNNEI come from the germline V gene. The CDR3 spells CASSDSPSYGYTF. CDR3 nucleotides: TGTGCCAGCAGTGACTCCCCAAGTTATGGCTACACCTTC.

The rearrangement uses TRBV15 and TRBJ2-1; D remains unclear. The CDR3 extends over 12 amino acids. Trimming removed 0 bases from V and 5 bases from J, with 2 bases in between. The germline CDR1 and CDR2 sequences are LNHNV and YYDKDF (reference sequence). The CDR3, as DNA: TGTGCCACCAGCAGAGACCACAATGAGCAGTTCTTC. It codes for CATSRDHNEQFF.

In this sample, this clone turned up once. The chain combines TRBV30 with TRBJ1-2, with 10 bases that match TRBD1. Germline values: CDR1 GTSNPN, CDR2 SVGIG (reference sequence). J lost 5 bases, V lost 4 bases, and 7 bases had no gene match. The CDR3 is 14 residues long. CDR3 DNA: TGTGCCTGGATGAGGACAGGGGGTGGATATGGCTACACCTTC. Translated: CAWMRTGGGYGYTF.

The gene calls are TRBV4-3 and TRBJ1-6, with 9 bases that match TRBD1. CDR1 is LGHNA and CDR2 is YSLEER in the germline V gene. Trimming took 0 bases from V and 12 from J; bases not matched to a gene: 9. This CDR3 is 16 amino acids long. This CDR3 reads CASSQEITGGTGPLHF. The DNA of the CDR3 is TGCGCCAGCAGCCAAGAGATAACAGGGGGCACCGGACCCCTCCACTTT.

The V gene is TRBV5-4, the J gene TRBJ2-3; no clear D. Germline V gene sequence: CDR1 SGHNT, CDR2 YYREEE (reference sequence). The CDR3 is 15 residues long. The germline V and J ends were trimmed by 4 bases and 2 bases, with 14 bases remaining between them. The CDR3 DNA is TGTGCCAGCAGCCCGGTGATGGGTAACACAGATACGCAGTATTTT. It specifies CASSPVMGNTDTQYF.

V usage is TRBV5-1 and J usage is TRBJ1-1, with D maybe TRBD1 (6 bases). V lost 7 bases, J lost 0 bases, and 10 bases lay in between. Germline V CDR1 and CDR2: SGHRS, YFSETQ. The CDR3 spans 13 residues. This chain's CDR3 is CASQGQMNTEAFF. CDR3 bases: TGCGCCAGCCAGGGGCAGATGAACACTGAAGCTTTCTTT.

CDR3 bases: TGTGCCAGTAGTTCAAGTTTGAACACTGAAGCTTTCTTT. Protein product: CASSSSLNTEAFF. The chain recombines TRBV19 with TRBJ1-1; D not resolved. V dropped 5 bases and J dropped 0 bases, with 7 bases sitting between them. Per the germline V gene, CDR1 is LNHDA and CDR2 is SQIVND (reference sequence). The length of the CDR3 is 13 residues.

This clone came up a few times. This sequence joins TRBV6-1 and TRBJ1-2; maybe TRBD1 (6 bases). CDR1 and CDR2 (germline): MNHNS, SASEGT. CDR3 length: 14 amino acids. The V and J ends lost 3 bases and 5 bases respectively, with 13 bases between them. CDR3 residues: CASSEGGPVYGYTF. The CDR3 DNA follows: TGTGCCAGCAGTGAGGGGGGGCCCGTATATGGCTACACCTTC.

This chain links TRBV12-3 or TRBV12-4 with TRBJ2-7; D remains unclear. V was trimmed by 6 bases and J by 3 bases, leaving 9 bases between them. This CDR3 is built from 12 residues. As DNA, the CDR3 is TGTGCCAGCAGCCCGACGAGCTACGAGCAGTACTTC. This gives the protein CASSPTSYEQYF.

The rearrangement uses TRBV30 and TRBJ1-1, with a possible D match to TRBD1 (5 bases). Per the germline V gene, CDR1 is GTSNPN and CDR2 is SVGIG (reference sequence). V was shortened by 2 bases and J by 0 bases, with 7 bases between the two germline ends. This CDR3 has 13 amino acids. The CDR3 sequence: CAWSIGVNTEAFF. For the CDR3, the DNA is TGTGCCTGGAGTATAGGGGTGAACACTGAAGCTTTCTTT.

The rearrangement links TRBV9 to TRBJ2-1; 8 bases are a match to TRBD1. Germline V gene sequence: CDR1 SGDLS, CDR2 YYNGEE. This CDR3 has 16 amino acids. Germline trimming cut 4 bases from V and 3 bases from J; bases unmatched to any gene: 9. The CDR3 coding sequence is TGTGCCAGCAGCACATACCGACAGGGGAGCTACAATGAGCAGTTCTTC. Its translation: CASSTYRQGSYNEQFF.

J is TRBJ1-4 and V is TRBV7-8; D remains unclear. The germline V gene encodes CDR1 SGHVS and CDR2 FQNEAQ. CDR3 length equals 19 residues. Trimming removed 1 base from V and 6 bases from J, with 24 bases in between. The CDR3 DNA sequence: TGTGCCAGCAGCTTAGTCTTTTTGGGCACATCTTTGTTAGATGAAAAACTGTTTTTT. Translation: CASSLVFLGTSLLDEKLFF.

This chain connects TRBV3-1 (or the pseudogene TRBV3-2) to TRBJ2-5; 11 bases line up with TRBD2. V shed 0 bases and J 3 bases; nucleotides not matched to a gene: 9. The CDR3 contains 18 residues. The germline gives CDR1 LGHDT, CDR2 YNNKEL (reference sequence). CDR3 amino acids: CASSQEDSLAGGKETQYF. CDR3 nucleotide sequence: TGTGCCAGCAGCCAAGAAGACTCGCTAGCGGGGGGAAAAGAGACCCAGTACTTC.

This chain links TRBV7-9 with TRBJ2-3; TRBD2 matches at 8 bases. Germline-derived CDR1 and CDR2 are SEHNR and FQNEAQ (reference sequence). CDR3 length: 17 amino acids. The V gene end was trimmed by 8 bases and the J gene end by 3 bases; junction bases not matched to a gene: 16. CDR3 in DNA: TGTGCCAGCTCTCCCCCATGGAGCGGGGGTAAGACAGATACGCAGTATTTT. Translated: CASSPPWSGGKTDTQYF.

CDR3 sequence: CASSAGQGGYGYTF. The CDR3 nucleotides read TGTGCCAGCAGCGCGGGACAGGGGGGCTATGGCTACACCTTC. The chain carries TRBV5-6 and TRBJ1-2, with 11 nucleotides matching TRBD1. The CDR3 has 14 amino acids. V gave up 4 bases and J gave up 4 bases; unmatched junction bases: 3. Germline V lookup: CDR1 SGHDT, CDR2 YYEEEE. The whole variable domain, filled in from reference TRBV5-6 and TRBJ1-2, reads DAGVTQSPTHLIKTRGQQVTLRCSPKSGHDTVSWYQQALGQGPQFIFQYYEEEERQRGNFPDRFSGHQFPNYSSELNVNALLLGDSALYLCASSAGQGGYGYTFGSGTRLTVV.

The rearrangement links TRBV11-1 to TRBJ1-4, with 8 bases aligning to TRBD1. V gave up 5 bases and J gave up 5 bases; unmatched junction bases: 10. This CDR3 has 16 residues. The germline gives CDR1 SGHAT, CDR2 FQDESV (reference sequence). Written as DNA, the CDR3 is TGTGCCAGCAGCATGACTCGACAGGGGAGGAATGAAAAACTGTTTTTT. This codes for CASSMTRQGRNEKLFF.

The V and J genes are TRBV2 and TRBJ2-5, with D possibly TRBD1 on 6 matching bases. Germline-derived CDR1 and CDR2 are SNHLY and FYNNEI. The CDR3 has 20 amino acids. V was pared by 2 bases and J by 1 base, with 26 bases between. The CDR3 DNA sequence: TGTGCCAGCAGTGAAATGCGAGCAGGGGCGTTGCCGGGGAGCCAAGAGACCCAGTACTTC. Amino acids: CASSEMRAGALPGSQETQYF. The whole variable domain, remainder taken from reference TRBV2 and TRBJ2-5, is EPEVTQTPSHQVTQMGQEVILRCVPISNHLYFYWYRQILGQKVEFLVSFYNNEISEKSEIFDDQFSVERPDGSNFTLKIRSTKLEDSAMYFCASSEMRAGALPGSQETQYFGPGTRLLVL.

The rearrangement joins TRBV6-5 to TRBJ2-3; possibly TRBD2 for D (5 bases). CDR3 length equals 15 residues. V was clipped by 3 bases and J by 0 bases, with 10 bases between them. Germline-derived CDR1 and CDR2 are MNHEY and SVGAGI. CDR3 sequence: CASSYTGFSTDTQYF. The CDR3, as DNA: TGTGCCAGCAGTTATACGGGGTTTAGCACAGATACGCAGTATTTT.

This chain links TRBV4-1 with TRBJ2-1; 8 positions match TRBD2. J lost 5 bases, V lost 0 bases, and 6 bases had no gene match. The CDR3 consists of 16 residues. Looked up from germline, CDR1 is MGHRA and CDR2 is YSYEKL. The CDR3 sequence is CASSQDMAGGHNEQFF. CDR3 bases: TGCGCCAGCAGCCAAGATATGGCGGGGGGCCACAATGAGCAGTTCTTC.